This T cell receptor beta chain was captured in a study of T-cell memory formation after mild COVID-19. The table lists this clonotype with a few counts. CDR3 length: 15 amino acids. CDR1 is SGHRS and CDR2 is YFSETQ in the germline V gene. V lost 4 bases and J lost 3; bases outside the gene matches: 9. TCRdb independently ran MiXCR on the 5' RACE reads; one entry per CDR3 protein. The sample has 580,000 or so distinct CDR3 sequences, 17% seen once. The V gene is TRBV5-1, the J gene TRBJ2-7; 8 nucleotides match TRBD2. The sequence was obtained from an adult woman who had mild COVID-19 (a few samples of this study predate the infection). Cell type and time point are not known. The source material was PBMCs or a T cell subset sorted from them (not recorded which). CDR3 nucleotides: TGCGCCAGCAGCGAAATTAGCGGGGTAGGCTACGAGCAGTACTTC. Amino acids: CASSEISGVGYEQYF.